This passage covers 17 T cell receptor beta chains from one sample sequenced in a study. TCRdb reprocessed the 5' RACE reads via MiXCR and lists one record per CDR3 protein. Of 60,000 to 65,000 distinct CDR3 sequences detected, approximately 22% appear once; the ten largest clones hold about 2.7%. The sequenced sample was memory CD4+ T cells sorted from a lymph node. Subset noted: memory CD4+ T cells, CD4+CD45RO+CD25-. The receptors originated from a female donor with breast cancer.

This clonotype occurred a few times. The junction departs from germline at one end; a sequencing error may be responsible. The chain is built from TRBV5-1 and TRBJ2-1, with 13 positions matching TRBD2. The V gene's germline CDR1 is SGHRS and CDR2 YFSETQ. CDR3 length: 15 residues. CDR3 in DNA: TGCGCCAGCAGCAAACTAGCGGGAGGGTATAGTGAGCAGTGCTTC. Protein product: CASSKLAGGYSEQCF.

A few counts support this clonotype. The chain employs TRBV20-1 and TRBJ1-2; 7 nucleotides agree with TRBD1. Losses at the gene ends were 5 bases for V and 0 bases for J; bases not matched to a gene: 12. Germline V gene lookup returns CDR1 DFQATT and CDR2 SNEGSKA (reference sequence). The length of the CDR3 is 16 residues. This chain's CDR3 is CSALIGQDWANYGYTF. The DNA of the CDR3 is TGCAGTGCTTTGATCGGACAGGATTGGGCTAACTATGGCTACACCTTC.

This clonotype came up a few times. This rearrangement joins TRBV20-1 to TRBJ1-2; perhaps TRBD1 as D (5 bases). The CDR3 runs to 13 residues. Germline CDR1 is DFQATT and CDR2 is SNEGSKA (reference sequence). V lost 4 bases to trimming and J lost 11 bases, with 20 bases between them. The DNA of the CDR3 is TGCAGTGCTATCGAGGTCTCAAGTGGGGGGTACACCTTC. Its translation: CSAIEVSSGGYTF.

The rearrangement uses TRBV6-6 and TRBJ1-2; D ambiguous. Looked up from germline, CDR1 is MNHNY and CDR2 is SVGAGI (reference sequence). V lost 6 bases and J lost 0, with 8 bases in between. This CDR3 comprises 13 residues. Written as DNA, the CDR3 is TGTGCCAGCAGCAACCAGGCTAACTATGGCTACACCTTC. Translating gives CASSNQANYGYTF.

This clonotype was observed many times. The rearrangement joins TRBV7-3 to TRBJ2-2; D ambiguous. V was cut by 1 base and J by 1 base, with 4 bases left in between. The germline gives CDR1 SGHTA, CDR2 FQGTGA. The CDR3 spans 14 residues. In DNA, the CDR3 is TGTGCCAGCAGCTTAAGGTGGAACACCGGGGAGCTGTTTTTT. The encoded protein is CASSLRWNTGELFF. The whole variable domain, remainder taken from reference TRBV7-3 and TRBJ2-2, is GAGVSQTPSNKVTEKGKYVELRCDPISGHTALYWYRQSLGQGPEFLIYFQGTGAADDSGLPNDRFFAVRPEGSVSTLKIQRTERGDSAVYLCASSLRWNTGELFFGEGSRLTVL.

For this clonotype: This may stem from a read error, because a much larger clone lies one nucleotide away. V and J are TRBV5-6 and TRBJ1-2; D is uncertain. This CDR3 contains 14 residues. From germline, CDR1 is SGHDT and CDR2 YYEEEE. The CDR3 nucleotides are TGTGCCAGCAGCTTGGCCCTCTTCGACGGGAGCTACGCCTTC. Translation: CASSLALFDGSYAF.

This clonotype was found a few times. The V and J genes are TRBV11-2 and TRBJ1-1; perhaps TRBD1 as D (6 bases). Germline CDR1 reads SGHAT; CDR2 reads FQNNGV. V shed 3 bases and J shed 6 bases, with 11 bases lying between them. The CDR3 contains 13 residues. This CDR3 reads CASSFSKGAEAFF. The CDR3 DNA is TGTGCCAGCAGCTTCTCTAAGGGGGCTGAAGCTTTCTTT.

In its sample, this clonotype was seen many times. The V gene is TRBV7-8, the J gene TRBJ1-2, with 7 nucleotides matching TRBD1. Trimming cost V 0 bases and J 4 bases; bases outside gene matches: 2. This CDR3 region has 14 residues. Germline-derived CDR1 and CDR2 are SGHVS and FQNEAQ. CDR3 bases: TGTGCCAGCAGCTTAGCAACAGGGGCCTATGGCTACACCTTC. Protein sequence: CASSLATGAYGYTF.

This clonotype was detected many times. The J gene is TRBJ2-3, the V gene TRBV9, with TRBD2 matching 9 bases. The germline V gene encodes CDR1 SGDLS and CDR2 YYNGEE. J gave up 3 bases and V 3 bases, and 5 bases lay outside the gene matches. This CDR3 contains 15 residues. CDR3 residues: CASSAREGGTDTQYF. Written as DNA, the CDR3 is TGTGCCAGCAGCGCGCGGGAGGGAGGGACAGATACGCAGTATTTT.

This clonotype showed up just a few times. CDR3: CASSRAGLTLSYNEQFF. For the CDR3, the DNA is TGCGCCAGCAGCCGAGCCGGACTTACACTTTCCTACAATGAGCAGTTCTTC. The rearrangement uses TRBV4-1 and TRBJ2-1; the D gene is possibly TRBD2 (5 bases). This CDR3 spans 17 amino acids. Germline V gene data show CDR1 as MGHRA and CDR2 as YSYEKL. Trimming took 4 bases from V and 1 from J, leaving 17 bases between them.

This clonotype was recorded a few times. This chain joins TRBV12-3 or TRBV12-4 and TRBJ1-6; D remains unclear. Trimming left V 3 bases short and J 7 bases short, with 10 bases between. The CDR3 spans 14 residues. The CDR3 sequence: CASSLGRANSPLHF. Here the CDR3 DNA reads TGTGCCAGCAGTTTGGGCAGAGCAAATTCACCCCTCCACTTT.

This clonotype appeared a few times. CDR3 nucleotides: TGCGCCAGCAGCGCCTCGGGACTAGCGGGAGGGACCTACAATGAGCAGTTCTTC. Protein product: CASSASGLAGGTYNEQFF. This chain links TRBV5-1 with TRBJ2-1; 16 bases map to TRBD2. J gave up 2 bases and V 4 bases, and 6 bases lay outside the gene matches. Germline assignment: CDR1 SGHRS and CDR2 YFSETQ. CDR3 length: 18 residues. Using reference TRBV5-1 and TRBJ2-1 for the parts outside the CDR3, the full variable domain is KAGVTQTPRYLIKTRGQQVTLSCSPISGHRSVSWYQQTPGQGLQFLFEYFSETQRNKGNFPGRFSGRQFSNSRSEMNVSTLELGDSALYLCASSASGLAGGTYNEQFFGPGTRLTVL.

This clonotype was seen more than once but under ten times. The chain is built from TRBV6-2 or TRBV6-3 and TRBJ2-1; D is undetermined. This CDR3 spans 12 amino acids. Trimming removed 4 bases at V and 6 bases at J, with 7 bases between. CDR1 and CDR2 (germline): MNHEY, SVGEGT. The CDR3 bases are TGTGCCAGCAGTTTATCACTCAATGAGCAGTTCTTC. Encoded protein: CASSLSLNEQFF.

This clonotype was detected a few times. The V and J genes are TRBV28 and TRBJ1-1; 8 bases fit TRBD1. Looked up from germline, CDR1 is MDHEN and CDR2 is SYDVKM. V dropped 7 bases and J dropped 1; count of bases not matched to a gene: 11. This CDR3 has 16 amino acids. CDR3 coding DNA: TGTGCCAGCAATAGGCAGGGGGCAAGTCGGAACACTGAAGCTTTCTTT. The encoded protein is CASNRQGASRNTEAFF.

This clonotype was recorded many times. The chain combines TRBV14 with TRBJ2-1; D remains ambiguous. CDR1 and CDR2 (germline): SGHDN, FVKESK. V was pared by 0 bases and J by 9 bases, with 15 bases between. The CDR3 is 15 residues long. CDR3 sequence: CASSQDRNIVGEQFF. The CDR3 coding sequence is TGTGCCAGCAGCCAAGATAGGAATATAGTGGGTGAGCAGTTCTTC.

This clonotype was detected ten times or more. The rearrangement links TRBV5-1 to TRBJ1-4; TRBD1 might be the D (5 bases). The CDR3 runs to 17 residues. V was clipped by 5 bases and J by 0 bases, with 17 bases between them. CDR1 is SGHRS and CDR2 is YFSETQ in the germline V gene. The CDR3 loop is CASSSGSGTSTNEKLFF. The CDR3 coding sequence is TGCGCCAGCAGTTCCGGGTCGGGGACTTCAACTAATGAAAAACTGTTTTTT.

The chain couples TRBV4-2 to TRBJ2-3; D not resolved. Germline loops: CDR1 LGHNA, CDR2 YNFKEQ. Trimming removed 0 bases at V and 1 base at J, with 2 bases between. CDR3 length: 13 amino acids. The CDR3 region is CASSQDGTDTQYF. CDR3 sequence (DNA): TGTGCCAGCAGCCAAGATGGCACAGATACGCAGTATTTT.